Reported below is one T cell receptor (beta chain). Its specificity is not known. CDR1 and CDR2 from the germline V gene are MGHRA and YSYEKL. V shed 5 bases and J 4 bases; nucleotides not matched to a gene: 7. The CDR3 extends over 15 amino acids. The record originates from a study of cytomegalovirus exposure and HLA in healthy donors. 60 Vbeta and 13 Jbeta primers were used in PCR. Sequencing used immunoSEQ multiplex PCR; TCRdb keeps in-frame clones, though not all of them. The sample shows 98,000 or so clones, roughly 78% of them seen only once. Study-level points and caveats: For presence/absence analyses, sequencing depth was assumed to be roughly uniform across donors. The dataset shows that most TCR sequences were rare, while some public TCRs occurred in many donors.

Material: PBMCs. The source of this sequence is a woman aged 35 to 49 in good health and CMV-seronegative. The rearrangement joins TRBV4-1 to TRBJ1-1; 10 bases line up with TRBD1. CDR3 DNA sequence: TGCGCCAGCAGCGAGGACAGGGGGTTGAGCACTGAAGCTTTCTTT. This gives the protein CASSEDRGLSTEAFF.